Included here is one TCR beta chain sequence, with context. Time point specified: sample taken at primary tumor resection. Frozen PBMC, nontumor lung or tumor provided whole RNA, which was sequenced unsorted. About 73 TRACERx patients with early, untreated non-small cell lung cancer donated samples. From the 5' RACE reads, TCRdb called clonotypes with MiXCR, one entry per CDR3 protein. The sample gives around 75,000 distinct CDR3 sequences, roughly 13% of which show up once; more than 5.5% is in the top ten. The entry originates in a study of spatial heterogeneity in lung cancer. In the study overall: Averaged across combinations, each unique TCR and UMI pairing appeared more than ten times in raw reads, which were uncorrected.

Germline CDR1 reads SGHRS; CDR2 reads YFSETQ. With 4 bases removed from V and 0 bases from J, the gap between germline ends came to 19 bases. The CDR3 is 17 amino acids. The chain has TRBV5-1 and TRBJ1-2; a weak D match, TRBD1 (6 bases). Source: PBMCs, taken at surgery. The TCR originated in a male donor with early-stage non-small cell lung cancer. The DNA for the CDR3 is TGCGCCAGCAGCCCGGTGCAGGGGAGATTCGCTAACTATGGCTACACCTTC. Protein sequence: CASSPVQGRFANYGYTF.